The source of this TCR beta chain is a study of PD-1 blockade in mismatch repair-deficient tumors (TCRdb year 2017). About the investigation overall: Between September 2013 and late 2016, the trial enrolled about 78 consecutive patients with about a dozen types of mismatch repair-deficient cancer, all of whom had received prior treatment and were progressing. Deep sequencing of TCR CDR3 regions was used to track tumor-associated T cell clones in peripheral blood of patients responding to PD-1 blockade. Results the study describes overall, beyond this receptor: Rapid expansion after pembrolizumab followed by contraction, generally before radiologic responses, was shown by tumor-resident clones, which were often undetectable in blood before treatment.

As regards this clone: Its antigen remains undetermined. No base-level quality is on record; no much larger clone is a single base apart.

Library preparation used the immunoSEQ multiplex PCR assay. TCRdb took this table from immuneACCESS and kept in-frame rearrangements with V and J called. Such tables lack part of the clones; where checked against another copy, unresolved V genes explain under half of the gap, and the rest is unexplained. This sample lists more than 90,000 clones; roughly 80% were detected once. The top ten constitute less than 5.5% of the sample. For every enrolled patient, mismatch repair deficiency was confirmed by either polymerase chain reaction or immunohistochemistry. A few patients who responded to pembrolizumab therapy underwent TCR sequencing. The phase II trial prospectively tested pembrolizumab PD-1 blockade in advanced mismatch repair-deficient cancers regardless of tissue of origin. Peripheral blood T cell samples were collected serially, before PD-1 blockade began and at several time points afterward. Blood sampling times were expressed in weeks after the first pembrolizumab dose.

Looking up the germline V gene yields CDR1 SNHLY and CDR2 FYNNEI. The CDR3 spans 16 residues, from the cysteine through the phenylalanine. Only the CDR3 part of the read is kept: 48 bases, read in frame from the first base. Trimming costs V 3 bases and J 1 base, and their ends lie 14 bases apart. This clonotype was obtained from an adult with mismatch repair-deficient cancer. Sequenced here: peripheral blood, sampled approximately 14 months after starting pembrolizumab. The rearrangement joined TRBV2 to TRBJ2-3; TRBD2 is perhaps the D gene, given 6 matching bases. The CDR3 region has the sequence CASSDVGSGGTDTQYF. Read as DNA, the sequence is TGTGCCAGCAGTGACGTAGGTAGCGGTGGCACAGATACGCAGTATTTT.